The 6 T cell receptor beta chains given below trace back to one sample, sequenced in a study of shared clonotypes between healthy human individuals. Generated by immunoSEQ multiplex PCR, the TCRdb table keeps only in-frame clones and is missing some. The data show approximately 590,000 clones, around 95% seen once. Naive CD8 cells comprised CD45RO-negative, CCR7-positively selected cells, excluding terminally differentiated effector memory CD45RA+ cells. Material: naive CD8+ T cells sorted from blood. The receptors here all came from a woman in her twenties or thirties in good health.

The rearrangement uses TRBV5-8 and TRBJ2-7; tentative D call: TRBD2 (5 bases). The CDR3 consists of 16 residues. Per the germline V gene, CDR1 is SGHTS and CDR2 is YDEGEE. The V gene lost 4 bases and the J gene lost 0 bases, with 17 bases spanning the gap. The chain's CDR3 is CASSPPQRRSSYEQYF. For the CDR3, the DNA is TGTGCCAGCAGCCCCCCGCAGCGGAGAAGCTCCTACGAGCAGTACTTC.

The J gene is TRBJ2-7, the V gene TRBV28; the D is unclear. Looked up from germline, CDR1 is MDHEN and CDR2 is SYDVKM. The CDR3 totals 14 residues. V was clipped by 4 bases and J by 2 bases, with 12 bases between them. The CDR3 sequence is CASSYTEFAYEQYF. CDR3 coding DNA: TGTGCCAGCAGTTACACCGAGTTCGCCTACGAGCAGTACTTC.

CDR3: CASSKGGGSYNEQFF. The CDR3 DNA is TGTGCCAGCAGCAAAGGAGGCGGTTCCTACAATGAGCAGTTCTTC. V is TRBV21-1 and J is TRBJ2-1; the table's TRBD2 call for D was not verified on the DNA. TRBV21-1 constitutes a pseudogene. The length of the CDR3 is 15 residues.

The V gene is TRBV4-1, the J gene TRBJ2-7; TRBD1 might be the D (5 bases). Looked up from germline, CDR1 is MGHRA and CDR2 is YSYEKL. The CDR3 spans 15 residues. V lost 8 bases and J lost 6, with 23 bases in between. In DNA, the CDR3 is TGCGCCAGCCCCCATCGCGCGCCCCAGGGCGGCGAGCAGTACTTC. Amino acids: CASPHRAPQGGEQYF.

This clone was detected only a few times. The chain combines TRBV29-1 with TRBJ1-1, with D hard to call. Germline loops: CDR1 SQVTM, CDR2 ANQGSEA. This CDR3 is 10 amino acids long. V lost 0 bases and J 4 bases, leaving 0 bases between the germline ends. CDR3 DNA: TGCAGCGTTGAAGACACTGAAGCTTTCTTT. Its protein is CSVEDTEAFF.

The chain employs TRBV4-2 and TRBJ2-5, with 8 bases lining up with TRBD1. The J call may be wrong; the DNA end is better matched by TRBJ2-7. Germline CDR1 reads LGHNA; CDR2 reads YNFKEQ. This CDR3 is built from 17 residues. The CDR3 DNA follows: TGTGCCAGCAGCCAAGGGACAGCCTTGACAGGGGTCCACGAGCAGTACTTC. Translation gives CASSQGTALTGVHEQYF.